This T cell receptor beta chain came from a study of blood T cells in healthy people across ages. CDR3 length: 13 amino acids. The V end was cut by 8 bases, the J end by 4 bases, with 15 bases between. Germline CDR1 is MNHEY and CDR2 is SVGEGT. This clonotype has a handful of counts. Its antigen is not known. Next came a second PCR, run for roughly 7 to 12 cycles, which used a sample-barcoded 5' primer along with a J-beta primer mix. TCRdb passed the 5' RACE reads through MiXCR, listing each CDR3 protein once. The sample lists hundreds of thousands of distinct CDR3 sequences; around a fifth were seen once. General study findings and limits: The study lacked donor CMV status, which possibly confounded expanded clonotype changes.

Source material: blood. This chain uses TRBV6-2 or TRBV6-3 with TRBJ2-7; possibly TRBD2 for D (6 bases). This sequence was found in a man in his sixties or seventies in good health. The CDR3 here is CASGSGRGYEQYF. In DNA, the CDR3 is TGTGCCAGCGGGTCCGGGAGAGGGTACGAGCAGTACTTC.